This T cell receptor (beta chain) was captured in a study of blood T cells in healthy people across ages. Study findings and constraints: Aged donors had fewer naive CD4+ cells and lower diversity than long-lived donors. For the donors, CMV status was unknown and possibly confounded expanded clonotype changes. Estimated diversity, derived from one million T cells, was regarded as an underestimate.

CDR3 length: 17 residues. The V segment lost 1 base and the J segment 0 bases; nucleotides outside the gene matches: 6. This clonotype turned up a few times. What it binds is unknown. The study recruited healthy Caucasian donors from Russia who were aged roughly 6 to 90. Combining a sample-barcoded 5' primer with a J-beta primer mix, a second PCR ran for roughly 7 to 11 cycles. TCRdb analysed the 5' RACE reads with MiXCR anew, one entry per CDR3 protein. The sample has 550,000 to 600,000 distinct CDR3 sequences; about 25% are singletons. The specimen was blood. This chain links TRBV12-3 or TRBV12-4 with TRBJ2-7; 10 positions match TRBD2. The source is an older woman in good health. The CDR3 nucleotides read TGTGCCAGCAGTTTAGGGCTAGCGGGGGCCCTCTCCTACGAGCAGTACTTC. This codes for CASSLGLAGALSYEQYF.